The present T cell receptor beta chain was sequenced within a study of chemoradiotherapy in HPV16-positive cancers. Overall study results and limits: Only a couple of HPV16-positive patients supplied the functional HPV-specificity definition.

With 7 bases clipped from V and 1 base from J, the junction kept 5 bases outside the gene matches. The CDR3 covers 14 residues. Germline loops: CDR1 MNHEY, CDR2 SVGAGI. A note on this clone: Its antigen is not known.

The method was immunoSEQ multiplex PCR; TCRdb's version includes in-frame clones alone and lacks a portion of them. Among tens of thousands of clones listed, roughly 86% were seen once. The material sequenced was blood, taken from a patient who underwent chemoradiotherapy. The chain recombines TRBV6-5 with TRBJ1-1, with TRBD1 identical over 8 bases. The sequence came from a human donor with HPV-associated anogenital cancer. CDR3 DNA: TGTGCCAGCAACTCCGGGACAGGGAACACTGAAGCTTTCTTT. Protein sequence: CASNSGTGNTEAFF.